These 21 T cell receptor beta chains were all obtained from the same sample, sequenced in a study of cytomegalovirus exposure and HLA in healthy donors. PCR primers comprised 60 Vbeta and 13 Jbeta primers. Libraries were prepared by immunoSEQ multiplex PCR; TCRdb keeps only in-frame clonotypes and omits some of them. The table has 43,000 or so clones, 70% to 85% seen once. Sequenced: PBMCs. The receptors here all came from a man aged 30 to 39 in good health and CMV-seronegative.

Worth noting for this clone: One end of the junction varies from germline; a read error may be responsible. This chain uses TRBV7-9 with TRBJ2-1; 9 positions agree with TRBD2. This CDR3 region has 15 residues. Germline CDR1 is SEHNR and CDR2 is FQNEAQ (reference sequence). The CDR3 DNA sequence: TGTTCCAGCAGCTTGCCAGCGGGGGGACTGAGTGAGCAGTTCTTC. Protein: CSSSLPAGGLSEQFF. Full variable domain (remainder filled in from reference TRBV7-9 and TRBJ2-1): DTGVSQNPRHKITKRGQNVTFRCDPISEHNRLYWYRQTLGQGPEFLTYFQNEAQLEKSRLLSDRFSAERPKGSFSTLEIQRTEQGDSAMYLCSSSLPAGGLSEQFFGPGTRLTVL.

This clone has only a few counts. CDR3 amino acids: CASSATAQETQYF. The CDR3 coding sequence is TGTGCCAGCAGTGCGACAGCTCAAGAGACCCAGTACTTC. The chain joins TRBV6-5 to TRBJ2-5; a possible D gene is TRBD1 (5 bases). V dropped 5 bases and J dropped 2 bases, with 9 bases sitting between them. CDR3 length equals 13 residues. CDR1 is MNHEY, CDR2 SVGAGI, per germline.

CDR3 protein: CASSESGRYEQYF. In DNA form, the CDR3 reads TGCGCCAGCAGTGAGTCGGGGAGATACGAGCAGTACTTC. This chain uses TRBV10-1 with TRBJ2-7, with D possibly being TRBD2 (5 bases). Trimming left V 0 bases short and J 4 bases short, with 7 bases between. The CDR3 has 13 residues. The V gene's germline CDR1 is WNHNN and CDR2 SYGVQD (reference sequence).

This rearrangement joins TRBV25-1 to TRBJ1-1, with TRBD1 identical over 8 bases. This CDR3 has 13 residues. The germline gives CDR1 MGHDK, CDR2 SYGVNS. The junction had 5 bases not matched to a gene; V was cut back by 5 bases and J by 6 bases. The CDR3 here is CASSTGQASEAFF. CDR3 coding DNA: TGTGCCAGCAGTACGGGACAGGCATCTGAAGCTTTCTTT. The whole variable domain, filled in from reference TRBV25-1 and TRBJ1-1, reads EADIYQTPRYLVIGTGKKITLECSQTMGHDKMYWYQQDPGMELHLIHYSYGVNSTEKGDLSSESTVSRIRTEHFPLTLESARPSHTSQYLCASSTGQASEAFFGQGTRLTVV.

The CDR3 coding sequence is TGTGCCAGCAGTTTCCCTAGCGGGATCAGCGCGGGAGCCAAAAACATTCAGTACTTC. Protein sequence: CASSFPSGISAGAKNIQYF. The gene calls are TRBV28 and TRBJ2-4; 9 bases line up with TRBD2. The V gene's germline CDR1 is MDHEN and CDR2 SYDVKM. The V gene end was trimmed by 3 bases and the J gene end by 0 bases; junction bases not matched to a gene: 12. The CDR3 has 19 residues. Drawing the rest from reference TRBV28 and TRBJ2-4, the complete variable domain is DVKVTQSSRYLVKRTGEKVFLECVQDMDHENMFWYRQDPGLGLRLIYFSYDVKMKEKGDIPEGYSVSREKKERFSLILESASTNQTSMYLCASSFPSGISAGAKNIQYFGAGTRLSVL.

CDR3 amino acids: CASRGLAGEQFF. The CDR3 DNA reads TGTGCCAGCAGGGGACTAGCCGGTGAGCAGTTCTTC. The chain carries TRBV2 and TRBJ2-1; TRBD2 aligns across 9 bases. This CDR3 region has 12 residues. V trimming: 6 bases; J trimming: 9 bases; junction bases outside the gene matches: 3. The germline V gene has CDR1 SNHLY and CDR2 FYNNEI.

The rearrangement uses TRBV5-4 and TRBJ2-1; 10 nucleotides line up with TRBD2. From germline, CDR1 is SGHNT and CDR2 YYREEE (reference sequence). V dropped 0 bases and J dropped 5; count of bases not matched to a gene: 5. This CDR3 is built from 16 residues. CDR3 DNA: TGTGCCAGCAGCTTGGCGGGAACTAGCGGGAACAATGAGCAGTTCTTC. The encoded protein is CASSLAGTSGNNEQFF.

The chain has TRBV6-5 and TRBJ1-5, with 9 bases that match TRBD1. This CDR3 region has 15 residues. V was pared by 6 bases and J by 4 bases, with 7 bases of the junction left unmatched. CDR1 and CDR2 (germline): MNHEY, SVGAGI. Here the CDR3 reads CASRTDRGGNQPQHF. The CDR3 DNA is TGTGCCAGCAGAACGGACAGGGGTGGAAATCAGCCCCAGCATTTT.

The chain is built from TRBV9 and TRBJ1-1; the match to TRBD1 covers 7 bases. The V gene end was trimmed by 0 bases and the J gene end by 6 bases; junction bases not matched to a gene: 5. CDR1 is SGDLS and CDR2 is YYNGEE in the germline V gene. The CDR3 has 14 amino acids. CDR3 coding DNA: TGTGCCAGCAGCGTAGATGACAGGGTAGCTGAAGCTTTCTTT. Protein product: CASSVDDRVAEAFF.

V gene TRBV7-2 combines with J gene TRBJ2-5; 8 nucleotides agree with TRBD1. Trimming took 1 base from V and 3 from J; bases not matched to a gene: 7. This CDR3 is 16 amino acids long. CDR1 and CDR2 (germline): SGHTA, FQGNSA. The CDR3 spells CASSLVQGVLKETQYF. The CDR3 nucleotides read TGTGCCAGCAGCTTAGTACAGGGGGTACTTAAAGAGACCCAGTACTTC.

The chain carries TRBV10-3 and TRBJ1-2, with D possibly matching TRBD1 (6 bases). V was clipped by 3 bases and J by 4 bases, with 18 bases between them. Looked up from germline, CDR1 is ENHRY and CDR2 is SYGVKD. The CDR3 has 16 amino acids. Here the CDR3 reads CAISDRTGMSIYGYTF. For the CDR3, the DNA is TGTGCCATCAGTGATAGAACAGGGATGTCTATCTATGGCTACACCTTC.

As concerns this clone: Additional DNA sequences in this sample encode the identical CDR3. The V and J genes are TRBV30 and TRBJ1-1; D is ambiguous. Per the germline V gene, CDR1 is GTSNPN and CDR2 is SVGIG (reference sequence). The V end lost 0 bases, the J end lost 1 base, and 6 bases lay between the germline ends. This CDR3 contains 13 residues. CDR3 DNA sequence: TGTGCCTGGAGTGTACCACAGAACACTGAAGCTTTCTTT. Its protein is CAWSVPQNTEAFF.

The chain recombines TRBV28 with TRBJ2-7; the D gene is possibly TRBD1 (7 bases). The germline gives CDR1 MDHEN, CDR2 SYDVKM. Trimming shortened V by 10 bases and J by 2 bases, and 21 bases separated the two germline ends. This CDR3 is 15 amino acids long. As DNA, the CDR3 is TGTGCCACCAGGGGGGAACAGGGGCTAACCTACGAGCAGTACTTC. Encoded protein: CATRGEQGLTYEQYF.

This clone was seen a single time. The CDR3 DNA follows: TGTGCCATCAGTGAGTCGCGGCTAGGGGTTAGCACAGATACGCAGTATTTT. Its protein is CAISESRLGVSTDTQYF. The V and J genes are TRBV10-3 and TRBJ2-3; possible D gene TRBD1, 5 bases. This CDR3 is built from 17 residues. V was cut by 0 bases and J by 0 bases, with 13 bases left in between. Germline lookup yields CDR1 ENHRY and CDR2 SYGVKD.

CDR3 region: CASSPGDRVNQPQHF. Here the CDR3 DNA reads TGTGCCAGCTCACCCGGGGACAGGGTCAATCAGCCCCAGCATTTT. This chain uses TRBV18 with TRBJ1-5; 9 bases line up with TRBD1. The CDR3 sequence is 15 residues long. Germline CDR1 KGHSH, CDR2 LQKENI. V shed 3 bases, J shed 3 bases, and the junction held 3 bases outside the gene matches. Full variable domain (missing parts from reference TRBV18 and TRBJ1-5): NAGVMQNPRHLVRRRGQEARLRCSPMKGHSHVYWYRQLPEEGLKFMVYLQKENIIDESGMPKERFSAEFPKEGPSILRIQQVVRGDSAAYFCASSPGDRVNQPQHFGDGTRLSIL.

A few counts support this clone. The gene calls are TRBV4-1 and TRBJ2-1, with D possibly TRBD2 on 6 matching bases. There are 15 residues in the CDR3. V lost 10 bases and J lost 2, with 18 bases in between. Germline V lookup: CDR1 MGHRA, CDR2 YSYEKL. The CDR3 DNA reads TGCGCCACCGGGGAGGCAACCTCCGCCTACAATGAGCAGTTCTTC. Translating it yields CATGEATSAYNEQFF.

The rearrangement links TRBV5-1 to TRBJ2-7, with D possibly matching TRBD1 (6 bases). Germline V gene data show CDR1 as SGHRS and CDR2 as YFSETQ. V was pared by 4 bases and J by 6 bases, with 14 bases between. The CDR3 has 13 amino acids. Written as DNA, the CDR3 is TGCGCCAGCAGCCCGGGACATCAGTCCGAGCAGTACTTC. Translated, it gives CASSPGHQSEQYF.

This chain joins TRBV9 and TRBJ2-6, with 8 bases aligning to TRBD2. This CDR3 contains 18 residues. The junction had 10 bases not matched to a gene; V was cut back by 4 bases and J by 1 base. Germline CDR1 SGDLS, CDR2 YYNGEE. The CDR3 reads CASSPSGRGGSGANVLTF. The DNA for the CDR3 is TGTGCCAGCAGCCCTTCCGGGAGGGGGGGGTCTGGGGCCAACGTCCTGACTTTC.

This clone has a single count. This chain links TRBV4-2 with TRBJ2-5, with D tentatively TRBD1 (5 bases). V lost 0 bases and J 5 bases, leaving 16 bases between the germline ends. The CDR3 consists of 16 residues. CDR1 is LGHNA and CDR2 is YNFKEQ in the germline V gene. The CDR3 nucleotides read TGTGCCAGCAGCCAAGAGGTGGCAGGGAATGTGGAGACCCAGTACTTC. Amino acids: CASSQEVAGNVETQYF.

The chain carries TRBV2 and TRBJ1-1; D gene unclear. Trimming removed 1 base at V and 7 bases at J, with 10 bases between. The CDR3 extends over 13 amino acids. Germline CDR1 is SNHLY and CDR2 is FYNNEI. This chain's CDR3 is CASSEDSHGEAFF. DNA of the CDR3: TGTGCCAGCAGTGAAGACAGCCACGGTGAAGCTTTCTTT.

The chain combines TRBV7-8 with TRBJ1-6; a weak D match, TRBD1 (5 bases). This CDR3 region has 14 residues. Germline values: CDR1 SGHVS, CDR2 FQNEAQ. V was pared by 3 bases and J by 8 bases, with 11 bases between. The CDR3 spells CASSFSGKDSPLHF. For the CDR3, the DNA is TGTGCCAGCAGCTTTTCAGGGAAGGATTCACCCCTCCACTTT.